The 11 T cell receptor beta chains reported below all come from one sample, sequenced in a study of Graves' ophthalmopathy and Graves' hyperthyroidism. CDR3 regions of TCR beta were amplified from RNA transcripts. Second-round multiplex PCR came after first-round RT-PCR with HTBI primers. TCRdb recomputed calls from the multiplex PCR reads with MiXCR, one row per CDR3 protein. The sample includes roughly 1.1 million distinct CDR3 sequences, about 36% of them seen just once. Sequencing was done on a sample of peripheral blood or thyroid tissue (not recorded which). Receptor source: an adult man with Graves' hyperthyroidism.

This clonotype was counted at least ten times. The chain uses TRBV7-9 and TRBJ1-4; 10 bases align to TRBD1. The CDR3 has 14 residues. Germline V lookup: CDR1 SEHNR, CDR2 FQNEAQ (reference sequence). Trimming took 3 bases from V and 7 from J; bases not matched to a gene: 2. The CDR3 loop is CASSFRDRGEKLFF. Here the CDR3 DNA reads TGTGCCAGCAGCTTCCGGGACAGGGGTGAAAAACTGTTTTTT.

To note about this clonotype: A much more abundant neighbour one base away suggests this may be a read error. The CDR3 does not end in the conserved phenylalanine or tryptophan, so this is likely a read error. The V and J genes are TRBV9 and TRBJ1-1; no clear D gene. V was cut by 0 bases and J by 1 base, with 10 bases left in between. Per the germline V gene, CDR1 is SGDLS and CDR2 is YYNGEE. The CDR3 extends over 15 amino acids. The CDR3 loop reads CASSVEAESNTEAFL. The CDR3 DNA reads TGTGCCAGCAGCGTAGAGGCAGAGTCGAACACTGAAGCTTTCCTT.

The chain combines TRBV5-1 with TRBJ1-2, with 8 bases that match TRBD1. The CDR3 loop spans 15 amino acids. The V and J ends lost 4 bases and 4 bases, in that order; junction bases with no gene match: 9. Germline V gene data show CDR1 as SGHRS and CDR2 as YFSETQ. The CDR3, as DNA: TGCGCCAGCAGCGGCGGGACAGGAGGCCGCTATGGCTACACCTTC. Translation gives CASSGGTGGRYGYTF.

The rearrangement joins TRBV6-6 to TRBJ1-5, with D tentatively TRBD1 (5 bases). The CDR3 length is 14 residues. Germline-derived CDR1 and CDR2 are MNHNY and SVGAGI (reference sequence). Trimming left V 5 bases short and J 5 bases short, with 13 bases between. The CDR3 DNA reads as TGTGCCAGCAGTGGGCGGGGGAGGGATCAGCCCCAGCATTTT. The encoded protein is CASSGRGRDQPQHF.

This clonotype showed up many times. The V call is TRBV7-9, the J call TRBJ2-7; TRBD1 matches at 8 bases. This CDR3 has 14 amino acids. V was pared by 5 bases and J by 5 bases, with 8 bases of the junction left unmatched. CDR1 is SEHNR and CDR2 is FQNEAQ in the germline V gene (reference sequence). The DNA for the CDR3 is TGTGCCAGCAGCCGTCCGACAGGGGTGGACGAGCAGTACTTC. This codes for CASSRPTGVDEQYF. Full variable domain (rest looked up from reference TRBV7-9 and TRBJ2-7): DTGVSQNPRHKITKRGQNVTFRCDPISEHNRLYWYRQTLGQGPEFLTYFQNEAQLEKSRLLSDRFSAERPKGSFSTLEIQRTEQGDSAMYLCASSRPTGVDEQYFGPGTRLTVT.

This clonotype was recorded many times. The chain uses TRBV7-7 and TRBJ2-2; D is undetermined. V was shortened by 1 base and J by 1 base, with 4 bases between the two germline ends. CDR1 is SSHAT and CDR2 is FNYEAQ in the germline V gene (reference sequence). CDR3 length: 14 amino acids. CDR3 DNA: TGTGCCAGCAGCTTAGTCCAGAACACCGGGGAGCTGTTTTTT. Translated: CASSLVQNTGELFF.

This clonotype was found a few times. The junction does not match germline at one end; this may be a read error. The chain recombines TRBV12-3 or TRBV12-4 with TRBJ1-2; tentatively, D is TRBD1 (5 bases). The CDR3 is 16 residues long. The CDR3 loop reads CASSSSGAGLGYGHTF. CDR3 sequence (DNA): TGTGCCAGCAGTTCCTCTGGGGCAGGGTTGGGCTATGGCCACACCTTC.

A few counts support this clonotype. CDR3 sequence reads: CAISEYGTLNTGELFF. CDR3 nucleotides: TGTGCCATCAGTGAGTACGGGACGCTAAACACCGGGGAGCTGTTTTTT. The V call is TRBV10-3, the J call TRBJ2-2, with D perhaps assigned TRBD1 or TRBD2 (5 bases each). This CDR3 region has 16 residues. Trimming removed 1 base from V and 2 bases from J, with 11 bases in between. Germline V gene data show CDR1 as ENHRY and CDR2 as SYGVKD.

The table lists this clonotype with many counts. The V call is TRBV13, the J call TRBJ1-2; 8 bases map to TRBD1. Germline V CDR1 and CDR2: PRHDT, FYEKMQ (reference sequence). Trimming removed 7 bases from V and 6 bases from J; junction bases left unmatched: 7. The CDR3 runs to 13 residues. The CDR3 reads CASNGQGGDGYTF. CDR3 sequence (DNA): TGTGCCAGCAACGGACAGGGCGGGGATGGCTACACCTTC.

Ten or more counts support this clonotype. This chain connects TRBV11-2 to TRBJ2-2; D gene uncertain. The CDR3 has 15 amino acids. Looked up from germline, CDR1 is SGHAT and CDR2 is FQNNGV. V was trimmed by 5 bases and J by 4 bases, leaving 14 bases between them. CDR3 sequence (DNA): TGTGCCAGCAGCCTCATCCGGTGGCGCACCGGGGAGCTGTTTTTT. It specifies CASSLIRWRTGELFF.

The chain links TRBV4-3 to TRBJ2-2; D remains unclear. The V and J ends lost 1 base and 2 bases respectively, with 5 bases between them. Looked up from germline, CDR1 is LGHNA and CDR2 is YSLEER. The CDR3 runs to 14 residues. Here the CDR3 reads CASSQVVNTGELFF. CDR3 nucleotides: TGCGCCAGCAGCCAAGTGGTCAACACCGGGGAGCTGTTTTTT.